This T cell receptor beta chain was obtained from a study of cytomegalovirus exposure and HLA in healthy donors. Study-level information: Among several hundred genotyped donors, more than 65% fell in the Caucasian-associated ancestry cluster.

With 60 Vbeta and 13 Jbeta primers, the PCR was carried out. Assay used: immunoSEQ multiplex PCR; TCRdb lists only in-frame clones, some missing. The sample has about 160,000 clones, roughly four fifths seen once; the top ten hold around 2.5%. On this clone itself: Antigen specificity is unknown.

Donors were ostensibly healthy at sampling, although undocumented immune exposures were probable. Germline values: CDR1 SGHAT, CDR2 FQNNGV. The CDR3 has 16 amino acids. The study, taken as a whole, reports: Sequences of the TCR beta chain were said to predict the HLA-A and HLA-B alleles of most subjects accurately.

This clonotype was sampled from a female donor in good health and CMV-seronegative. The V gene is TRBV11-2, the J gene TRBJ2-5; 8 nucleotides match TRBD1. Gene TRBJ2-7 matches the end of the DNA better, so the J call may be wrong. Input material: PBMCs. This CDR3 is CASSLQGATARDEQYF. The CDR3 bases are TGTGCCAGCAGCTTACAGGGGGCCACCGCCCGGGACGAGCAGTACTTC.